The source of this T cell receptor (beta chain) is a study of early T cells in non-severe SARS-CoV-2 infection. Study as a whole: Sequenced material consisted of bulk RNA (from unsorted whole blood), and chains were unpaired.

Researchers attached unique molecular identifiers to individual cDNA molecules. TCRdb passed the 5' RACE reads through MiXCR, listing each CDR3 protein once. The sample lists tens of thousands of distinct CDR3 sequences, about 5.9% occurring once. Whole-study findings and limits: VDJdb matching favored anti-spike CD8 responses, missing private and CD4 specificities.

With 6 bases removed from V and 12 bases from J, the gap between germline ends came to 14 bases. The CDR3 is made up of 11 amino acids. Looked up from germline, CDR1 is SNHLY and CDR2 is FYNNEI. This clonotype was recorded a few times. The antigen remains unidentified. The J gene is TRBJ1-1, the V gene TRBV2, with D unresolved. The source of this sequence is an adult who was a healthcare worker with PCR-confirmed SARS-CoV-2 infection or an uninfected control (not recorded which). Source: whole blood, taken at baseline. In nucleotides, the CDR3 is TGTGCCAGCAGCCCGGGCGCCACGACTTTCTTT. This codes for CASSPGATTFF.